This T cell receptor (beta chain) was documented in a study of blood T cell repertoires in COVID-19. Study-wide background: In each case, the material was cDNA or gDNA derived from T cells, B-cell-depleted T cells, or PBMCs.

The repertoire was sequenced with immunoSEQ multiplex PCR; TCRdb's copy has only in-frame clones and lacks some. Of more than 250,000 clones listed, 65% to 90% were seen once; the top ten hold 8.5% to 12%. Trimming cost V 4 bases and J 6 bases, with 12 bases left between them. This CDR3 is 13 amino acids long. Per germline, CDR1 SEHNR and CDR2 FQNEAQ (reference sequence). The sample comprised PBMCs or T cells enriched from blood (not recorded which). This sequence joins TRBV7-9 and TRBJ1-2; D ambiguous. This TCR was sampled from a woman under 30 who had recovered from COVID-19. This CDR3 reads CASSSVVENGYTF. Here the CDR3 DNA reads TGTGCCAGCAGCTCGGTAGTGGAGAATGGCTACACCTTC.